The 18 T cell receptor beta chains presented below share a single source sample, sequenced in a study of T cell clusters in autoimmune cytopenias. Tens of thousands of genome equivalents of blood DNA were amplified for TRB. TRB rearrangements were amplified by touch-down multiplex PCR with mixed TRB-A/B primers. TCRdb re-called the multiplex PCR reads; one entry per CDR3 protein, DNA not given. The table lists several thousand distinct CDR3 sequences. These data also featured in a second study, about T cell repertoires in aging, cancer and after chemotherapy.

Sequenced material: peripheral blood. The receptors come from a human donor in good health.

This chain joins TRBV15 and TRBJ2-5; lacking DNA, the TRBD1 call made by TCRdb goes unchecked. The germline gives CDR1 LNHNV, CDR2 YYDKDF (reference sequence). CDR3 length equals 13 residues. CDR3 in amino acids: CATSTGGGETQYF.

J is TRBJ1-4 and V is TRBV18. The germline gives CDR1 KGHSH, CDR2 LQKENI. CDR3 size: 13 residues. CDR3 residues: CASSFATNEKLFF.

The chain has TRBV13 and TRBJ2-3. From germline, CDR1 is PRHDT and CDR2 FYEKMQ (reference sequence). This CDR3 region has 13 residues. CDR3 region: CASSGHDTDTQYF.

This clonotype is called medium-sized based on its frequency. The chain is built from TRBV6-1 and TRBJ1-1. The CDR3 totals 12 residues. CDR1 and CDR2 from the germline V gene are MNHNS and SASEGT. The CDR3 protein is CASNRGNTEAFF.

CDR3 sequence reads: CAWGIRNRDSPLHF. V is TRBV30 and J is TRBJ1-6. Germline CDR1 is GTSNPN and CDR2 is SVGIG (reference sequence). CDR3 length: 14 residues.

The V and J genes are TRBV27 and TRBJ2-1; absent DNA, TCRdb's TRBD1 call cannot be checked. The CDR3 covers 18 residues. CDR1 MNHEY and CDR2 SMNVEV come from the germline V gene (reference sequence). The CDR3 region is CASSTGTKGQSSYNEQFF.

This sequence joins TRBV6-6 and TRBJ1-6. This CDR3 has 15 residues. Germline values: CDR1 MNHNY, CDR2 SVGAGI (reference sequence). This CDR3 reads CASSQDGIYNSPLHF.

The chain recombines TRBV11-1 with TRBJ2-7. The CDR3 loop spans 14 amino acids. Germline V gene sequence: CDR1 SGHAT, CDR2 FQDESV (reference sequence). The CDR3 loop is CASSLWQDSYEQYF.

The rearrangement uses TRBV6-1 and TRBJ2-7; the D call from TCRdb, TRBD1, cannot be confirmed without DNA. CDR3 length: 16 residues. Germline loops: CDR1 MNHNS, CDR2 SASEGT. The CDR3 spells CASSGSWARGAYEQYF.

The CDR3 here is CSVVARNYGYTF. V is TRBV29-1 and J is TRBJ1-2. The CDR3 has 12 residues. The germline V gene encodes CDR1 SQVTM and CDR2 ANQGSEA.

The CDR3 loop reads CASSLAPGHSDEQYF. This chain links TRBV5-5 with TRBJ2-7; the TRBD2 assignment by TCRdb is unverifiable without DNA. CDR3 length: 15 residues. The germline CDR1 and CDR2 sequences are SGHKS and YYEKEE (reference sequence). Full variable domain (missing parts from reference TRBV5-5 and TRBJ2-7): DAGVTQSPTHLIKTRGQQVTLRCSPISGHKSVSWYQQVLGQGPQFIFQYYEKEERGRGNFPDRFSARQFPNYSSELNVNALLLGDSALYLCASSLAPGHSDEQYFGPGTRLTVT.

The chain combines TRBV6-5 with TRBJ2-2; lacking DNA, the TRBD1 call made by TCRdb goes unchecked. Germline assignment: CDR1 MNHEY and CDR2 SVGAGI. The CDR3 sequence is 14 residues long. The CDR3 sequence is CASSKDRVIGELFF.

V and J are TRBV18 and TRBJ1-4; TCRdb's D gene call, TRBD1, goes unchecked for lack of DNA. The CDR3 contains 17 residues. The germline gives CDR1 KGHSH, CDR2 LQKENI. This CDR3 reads CASSPAGQLATNEKLFF.

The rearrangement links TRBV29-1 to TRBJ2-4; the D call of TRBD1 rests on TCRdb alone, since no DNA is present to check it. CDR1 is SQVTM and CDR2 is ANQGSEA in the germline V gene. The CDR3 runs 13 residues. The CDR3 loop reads CSVGDQAKNIQYF. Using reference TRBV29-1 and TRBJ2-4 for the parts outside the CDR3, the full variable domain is SAVISQKPSRDICQRGTSLTIQCQVDSQVTMMFWYRQQPGQSLTLIATANQGSEATYESGFVIDKFPISRPNLTFSTLTVSNMSPEDSSIYLCSVGDQAKNIQYFGAGTRLSVL.

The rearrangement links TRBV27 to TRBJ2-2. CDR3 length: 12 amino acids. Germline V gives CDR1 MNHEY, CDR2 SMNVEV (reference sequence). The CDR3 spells CASSFSVGELFF.

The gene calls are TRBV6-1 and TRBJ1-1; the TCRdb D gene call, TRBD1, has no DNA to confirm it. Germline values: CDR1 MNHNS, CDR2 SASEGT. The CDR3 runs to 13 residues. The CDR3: CASGGRQGTEAFF.

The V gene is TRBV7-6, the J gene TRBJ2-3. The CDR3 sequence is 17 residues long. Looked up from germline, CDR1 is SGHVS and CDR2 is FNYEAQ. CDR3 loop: CASSTARSGVGTDTQYF.

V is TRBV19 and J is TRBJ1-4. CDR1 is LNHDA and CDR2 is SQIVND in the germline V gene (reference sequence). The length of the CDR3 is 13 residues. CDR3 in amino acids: CASNKGYDEKLFF.